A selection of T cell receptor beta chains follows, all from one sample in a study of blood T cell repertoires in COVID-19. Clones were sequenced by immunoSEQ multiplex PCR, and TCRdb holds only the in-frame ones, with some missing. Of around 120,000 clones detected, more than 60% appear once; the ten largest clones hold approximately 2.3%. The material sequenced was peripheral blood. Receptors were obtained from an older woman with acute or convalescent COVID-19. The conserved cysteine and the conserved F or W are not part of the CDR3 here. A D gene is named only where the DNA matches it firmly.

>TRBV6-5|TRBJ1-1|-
ASSVEVDTEAF
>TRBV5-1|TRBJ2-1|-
ASSSDYREQF
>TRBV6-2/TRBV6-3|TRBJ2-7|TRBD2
ASSYSRNSGRQY
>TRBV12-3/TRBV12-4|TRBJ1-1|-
ASSWTGGEAF
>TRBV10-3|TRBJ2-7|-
AISGNGVEQY
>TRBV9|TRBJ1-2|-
ASSVDMNYGYT
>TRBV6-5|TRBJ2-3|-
ASRQEITDTQY
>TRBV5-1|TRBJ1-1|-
ASSLGGRGDTEAF
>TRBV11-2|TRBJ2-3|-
ASSLSRGGQYSTDTQY
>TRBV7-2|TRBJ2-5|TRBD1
ASSLGNRGGETQY
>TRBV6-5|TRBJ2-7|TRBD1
ASSPPGQGPYEQY
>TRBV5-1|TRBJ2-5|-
ASSQAQETQY
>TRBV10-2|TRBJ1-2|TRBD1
ASRQGRYYGYT
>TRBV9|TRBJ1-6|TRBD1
ASSGGQGTNNSPLH
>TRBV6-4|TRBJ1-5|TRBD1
ASRDGGGRFLDDSNQPQH
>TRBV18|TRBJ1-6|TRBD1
ASSSDRMGSPLH
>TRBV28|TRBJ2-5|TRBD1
ASSTRDRVEETQY
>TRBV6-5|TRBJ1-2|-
ASSYGGAYGYT
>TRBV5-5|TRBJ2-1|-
ASSPRPGQSSYNEQF
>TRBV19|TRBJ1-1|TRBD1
ASRDRGNTEAF
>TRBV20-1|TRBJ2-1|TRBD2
SASLVAGGPRDATEQF
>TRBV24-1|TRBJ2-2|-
ATSDRGRTGELF
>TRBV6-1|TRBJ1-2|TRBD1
ASSEEAPGQGVLYGYT
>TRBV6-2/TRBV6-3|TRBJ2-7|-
ASSLGHRAEQY
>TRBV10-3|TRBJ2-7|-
AISGSATASVGEQY
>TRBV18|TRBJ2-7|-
ASSPSPGSYEQY
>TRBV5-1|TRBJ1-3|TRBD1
ASSWTGEDTIY
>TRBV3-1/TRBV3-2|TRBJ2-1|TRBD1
ASSQPGTGNEQF
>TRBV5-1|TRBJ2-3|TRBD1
ASSRDSLPPDTQY
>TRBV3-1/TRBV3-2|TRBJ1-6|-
ASSQEGVRGSYNSPLH
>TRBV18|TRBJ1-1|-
ASSAQGNTEAF
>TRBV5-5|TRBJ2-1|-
ASRRWRENNEQF
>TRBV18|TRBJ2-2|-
ASSAGQMNTGELF
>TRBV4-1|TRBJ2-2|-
ASSQEPSDTGELF
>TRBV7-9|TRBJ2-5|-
ASSWIPGHGAETQY
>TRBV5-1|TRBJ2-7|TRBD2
ASSLGASGINEQY
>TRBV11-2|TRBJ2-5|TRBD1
ASSPGAGGQETQY
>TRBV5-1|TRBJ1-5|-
ASSPGLGDQPQH
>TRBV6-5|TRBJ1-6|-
ASNLGGRNSPLH
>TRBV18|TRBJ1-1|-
ASSPSTRGNSEAF
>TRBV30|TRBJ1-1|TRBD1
AWVPWTGNTEAF
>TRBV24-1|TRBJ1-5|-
ATSPQGGQPQH
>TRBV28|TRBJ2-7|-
ASSLKGYEQY
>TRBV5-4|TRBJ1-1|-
ASSLEGLESTEAF
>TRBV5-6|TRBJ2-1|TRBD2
ASSPRLADSYNEQF
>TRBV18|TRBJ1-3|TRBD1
ASSPVWTGASGNTIY
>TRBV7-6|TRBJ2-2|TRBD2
ASSLEGRGYNTGELF
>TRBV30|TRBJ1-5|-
AWNYNRAQPQH